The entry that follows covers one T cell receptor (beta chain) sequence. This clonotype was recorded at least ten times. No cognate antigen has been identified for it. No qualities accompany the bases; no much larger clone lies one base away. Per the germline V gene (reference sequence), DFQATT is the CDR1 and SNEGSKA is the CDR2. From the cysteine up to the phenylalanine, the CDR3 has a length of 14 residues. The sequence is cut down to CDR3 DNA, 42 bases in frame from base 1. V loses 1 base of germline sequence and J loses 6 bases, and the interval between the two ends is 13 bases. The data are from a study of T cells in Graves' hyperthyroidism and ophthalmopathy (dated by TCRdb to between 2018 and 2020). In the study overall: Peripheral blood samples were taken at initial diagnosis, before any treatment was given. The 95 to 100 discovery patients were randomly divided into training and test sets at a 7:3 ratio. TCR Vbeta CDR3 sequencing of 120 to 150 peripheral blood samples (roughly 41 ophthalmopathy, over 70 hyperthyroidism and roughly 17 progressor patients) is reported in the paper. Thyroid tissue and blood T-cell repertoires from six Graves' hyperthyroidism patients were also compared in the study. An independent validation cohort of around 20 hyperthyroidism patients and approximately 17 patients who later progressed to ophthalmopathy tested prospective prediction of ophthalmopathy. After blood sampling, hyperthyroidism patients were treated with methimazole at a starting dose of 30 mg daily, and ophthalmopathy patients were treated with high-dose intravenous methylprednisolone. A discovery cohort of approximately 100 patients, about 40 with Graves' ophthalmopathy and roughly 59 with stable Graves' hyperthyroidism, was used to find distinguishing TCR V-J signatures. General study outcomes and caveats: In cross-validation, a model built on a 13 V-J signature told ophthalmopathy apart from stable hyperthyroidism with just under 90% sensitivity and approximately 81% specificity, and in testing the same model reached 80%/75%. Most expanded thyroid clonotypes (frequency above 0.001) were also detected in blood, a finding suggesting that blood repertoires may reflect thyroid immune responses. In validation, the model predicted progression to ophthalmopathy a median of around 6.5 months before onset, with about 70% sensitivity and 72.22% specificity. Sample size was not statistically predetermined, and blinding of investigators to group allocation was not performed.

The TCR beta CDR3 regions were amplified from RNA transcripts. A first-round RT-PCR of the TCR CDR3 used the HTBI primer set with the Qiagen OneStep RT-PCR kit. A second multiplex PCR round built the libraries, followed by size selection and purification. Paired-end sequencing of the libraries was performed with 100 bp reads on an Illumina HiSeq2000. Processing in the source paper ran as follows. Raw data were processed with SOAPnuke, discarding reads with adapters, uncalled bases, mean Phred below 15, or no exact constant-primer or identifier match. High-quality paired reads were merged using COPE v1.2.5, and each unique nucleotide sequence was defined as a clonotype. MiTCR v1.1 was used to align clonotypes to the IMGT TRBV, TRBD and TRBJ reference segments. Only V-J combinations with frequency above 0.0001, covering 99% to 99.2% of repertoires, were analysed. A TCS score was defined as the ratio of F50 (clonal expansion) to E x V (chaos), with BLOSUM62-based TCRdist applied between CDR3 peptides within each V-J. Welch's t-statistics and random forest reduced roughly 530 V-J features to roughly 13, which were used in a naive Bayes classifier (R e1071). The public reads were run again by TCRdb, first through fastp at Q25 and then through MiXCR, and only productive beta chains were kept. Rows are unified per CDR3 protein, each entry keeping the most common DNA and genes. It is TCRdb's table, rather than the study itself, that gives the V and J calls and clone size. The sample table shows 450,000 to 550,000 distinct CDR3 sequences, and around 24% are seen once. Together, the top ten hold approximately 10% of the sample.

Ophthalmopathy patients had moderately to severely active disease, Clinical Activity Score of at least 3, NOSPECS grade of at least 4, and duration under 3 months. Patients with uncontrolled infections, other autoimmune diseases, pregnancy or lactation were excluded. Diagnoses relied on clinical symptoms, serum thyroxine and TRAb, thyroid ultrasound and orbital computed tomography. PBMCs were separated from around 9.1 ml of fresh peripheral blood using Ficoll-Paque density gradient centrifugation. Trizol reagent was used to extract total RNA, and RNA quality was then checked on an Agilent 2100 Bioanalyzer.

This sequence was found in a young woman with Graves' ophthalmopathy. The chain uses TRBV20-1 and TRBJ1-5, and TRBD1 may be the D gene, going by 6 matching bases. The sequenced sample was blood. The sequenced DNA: TGCAGTGCTAGAGTGCCCTGGGGGGCTCAGCCCCAGCATTTT. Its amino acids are CSARVPWGAQPQHF.